The rows below give T cell receptor beta chains drawn from one sample of a study of lymphopenia after photon versus proton radiotherapy. TCRdb's copy holds only in-frame clones and misses some; the assay was immunoSEQ multiplex PCR. The top ten hold under 4% of the sample, which has tens of thousands of clones, roughly 80% seen once. Sequencing used peripheral blood, obtained from a patient treated with photon-based radiotherapy. These receptors came from a woman aged 50 to 60 with pancreatic cancer. CDR3s include the opening cysteine and the closing phenylalanine or tryptophan. The D gene is left open where the match is weak. Where a row states a size, it is once, few, many or the class of an expanded clone; other rows omit it.

CDR3nt: TGTGCCAGCAGTTTATCCTCAGACCCGAACACTGAAGCTTTCTTT
CDR3aa: CASSLSSDPNTEAFF
j_gene: TRBJ1-1
v_gene: TRBV27
abundance: .
d_gene: .

CDR3nt: TGTGCCAGCAGTTACTCCGAGGGGGGGAACACTGAAGCTTTCTTT
CDR3aa: CASSYSEGGNTEAFF
j_gene: TRBJ1-1
v_gene: TRBV6-5
abundance: .
d_gene: .

CDR3nt: TGCGCCAGCAGACAGACACAAAACACTGAAGCTTTCTTT
CDR3aa: CASRQTQNTEAFF
j_gene: TRBJ1-1
v_gene: TRBV5-1
abundance: .
d_gene: .

CDR3nt: TGTGCCAGCAGCCGCGCAGGGGGTTACTACGGCTACACCTTC
CDR3aa: CASSRAGGYYGYTF
j_gene: TRBJ1-2
v_gene: TRBV28
abundance: .
d_gene: TRBD1

CDR3nt: TGTGCCAGCAGCTCCGCGACAGGGCAAGAAGGTACTGAAGCTTTCTTT
CDR3aa: CASSSATGQEGTEAFF
j_gene: TRBJ1-1
v_gene: TRBV11-2
abundance: once
d_gene: TRBD1

CDR3nt: TGTGCCAGCAGCTCAGTCCCGGGACTAGCGGGAGGGGTAGTCGGGGAGCTGTTTTTT
CDR3aa: CASSSVPGLAGGVVGELFF
j_gene: TRBJ2-2
v_gene: TRBV28
abundance: .
d_gene: TRBD2

CDR3nt: TGTGCCAGCAGCTTAGATCGACTAGCGGGAGGGCCAGGTGAGCAGTTCTTC
CDR3aa: CASSLDRLAGGPGEQFF
j_gene: TRBJ2-1
v_gene: TRBV7-3
abundance: .
d_gene: TRBD2

CDR3nt: TGTGCCAGCAGTTTTTCTCCGGACGGAACCTCCTACGAGCAGTACTTC
CDR3aa: CASSFSPDGTSYEQYF
j_gene: TRBJ2-7
v_gene: TRBV28
abundance: .
d_gene: .

CDR3nt: TGTGCCAGCAGCTTGCCCCCCAATGAGCAGTTCTTC
CDR3aa: CASSLPPNEQFF
j_gene: TRBJ2-1
v_gene: TRBV7-8
abundance: .
d_gene: .

CDR3nt: TGTGCCAGCAGTTTGATGGAGGGGGCAGATACGCAGTATTTT
CDR3aa: CASSLMEGADTQYF
j_gene: TRBJ2-3
v_gene: TRBV28
abundance: once
d_gene: .

CDR3nt: TGTGCCAGCAGTTTAAAATTTCGGCCTGAGGCTGGATCCTACGAGCAGTACTTC
CDR3aa: CASSLKFRPEAGSYEQYF
j_gene: TRBJ2-7
v_gene: TRBV27
abundance: .
d_gene: .

CDR3nt: TGCGCCAGCAGCCAAGGGACCGGGACAGGGGGCGTAGGAACGCAGTATTTT
CDR3aa: CASSQGTGTGGVGTQYF
j_gene: TRBJ2-3
v_gene: TRBV4-3
abundance: .
d_gene: TRBD1

CDR3nt: TGTGCCACCAGCAGAGATCTACAGGGTGGAGAGACCCAGTACTTC
CDR3aa: CATSRDLQGGETQYF
j_gene: TRBJ2-5
v_gene: TRBV15
abundance: .
d_gene: .

CDR3nt: TGCAGCGTCCAAGGGACTAGCGGGACTGAGCACTACAATGAGCAGTTCTTC
CDR3aa: CSVQGTSGTEHYNEQFF
j_gene: TRBJ2-1
v_gene: TRBV29-1
abundance: .
d_gene: TRBD2

CDR3nt: TGCGCCAGCAGCCGGGAGGGGACAGGGACCGGGGAGCTGTTTTTT
CDR3aa: CASSREGTGTGELFF
j_gene: TRBJ2-2
v_gene: TRBV4-3
abundance: .
d_gene: TRBD1

CDR3nt: TGCGCCAGCCGCACGGAGGTGGAGCTCAACTACGAGCAGTACTTC
CDR3aa: CASRTEVELNYEQYF
j_gene: TRBJ2-7
v_gene: TRBV5-1
abundance: .
d_gene: .

CDR3nt: TGTGCCAGCAGCCAGGCAGAGCGGACAGATACGCAGTATTTT
CDR3aa: CASSQAERTDTQYF
j_gene: TRBJ2-3
v_gene: TRBV5-4
abundance: .
d_gene: .

CDR3nt: TGTGCCAGCAGTCCACCTCCCCTGGGCTCGGAGACCCAGTACTTC
CDR3aa: CASSPPPLGSETQYF
j_gene: TRBJ2-5
v_gene: TRBV28
abundance: .
d_gene: .

CDR3nt: TGTGCCAGCAGCCCTCGCGCGTCCTACGAGCAGTACTTC
CDR3aa: CASSPRASYEQYF
j_gene: TRBJ2-7
v_gene: TRBV6-6
abundance: .
d_gene: .

CDR3nt: TGTGCCAGCAGCCGCACTAGCGCCTCAAGTGAGCAGTACTTC
CDR3aa: CASSRTSASSEQYF
j_gene: TRBJ2-7
v_gene: TRBV7-6
abundance: once
d_gene: TRBD2

CDR3nt: TGTGCCAGCAGGGCTGAGAGACAGAACACTGAAGCTTTCTTT
CDR3aa: CASRAERQNTEAFF
j_gene: TRBJ1-1
v_gene: TRBV2
abundance: .
d_gene: .

CDR3nt: TGTGCCACCTATCCCGTAGCGGGAGTTCCCGGGGAGCTGTTTTTT
CDR3aa: CATYPVAGVPGELFF
j_gene: TRBJ2-2
v_gene: TRBV15
abundance: .
d_gene: TRBD2

CDR3nt: TGCGCCAGCACCCCGAGTGGTGACTCTGGGGCCAACGTCCTGACTTTC
CDR3aa: CASTPSGDSGANVLTF
j_gene: TRBJ2-6
v_gene: TRBV5-1
abundance: .
d_gene: .

CDR3nt: TGTGCCAGTTCGAGACAGGGAGGCTATGAGCAGTTCTTC
CDR3aa: CASSRQGGYEQFF
j_gene: TRBJ2-1
v_gene: TRBV27
abundance: .
d_gene: .

CDR3nt: TGTGCCACGAAATCCGGGACGGTGCCGCTAGAGCAGTACTTC
CDR3aa: CATKSGTVPLEQYF
j_gene: TRBJ2-7
v_gene: TRBV19
abundance: .
d_gene: .

CDR3nt: TGTGCCAGCAGTTACTCTGGGACAGAAAATGAAAAACTGTTTTTT
CDR3aa: CASSYSGTENEKLFF
j_gene: TRBJ1-4
v_gene: TRBV6-5
abundance: once
d_gene: TRBD1

CDR3nt: TGTGCAAGTCGCCCACCCCCTCTGGCGGGAGGGAGGAGTGAGCAGTTCTTC
CDR3aa: CASRPPPLAGGRSEQFF
j_gene: TRBJ2-1
v_gene: TRBV12-2
abundance: .
d_gene: .

CDR3nt: TGTGCCAGCAGCCCCCGGACTAGCAGCTACGAGCAGTACTTC
CDR3aa: CASSPRTSSYEQYF
j_gene: TRBJ2-7
v_gene: TRBV7-2
abundance: once
d_gene: TRBD2

CDR3nt: TGTGCCAGCAGCGTGGGGACAGGGGCCGAGACCCAGTACTTC
CDR3aa: CASSVGTGAETQYF
j_gene: TRBJ2-5
v_gene: TRBV9
abundance: .
d_gene: TRBD1

CDR3nt: TGTGCCTGGAGTGTACAGGAATCCTACAATGAGCAGTTCTTC
CDR3aa: CAWSVQESYNEQFF
j_gene: TRBJ2-1
v_gene: TRBV30
abundance: .
d_gene: .

CDR3nt: TGTGCCAGCAGCTTGTGGGGGGTACGCGAGCAGTACTTC
CDR3aa: CASSLWGVREQYF
j_gene: TRBJ2-7
v_gene: TRBV5-5
abundance: .
d_gene: .

CDR3nt: TGTGCCAGCAGCTTGTCCGGGCGGGGCTCTGGGGCCAACGTCCTGACTTTC
CDR3aa: CASSLSGRGSGANVLTF
j_gene: TRBJ2-6
v_gene: TRBV11-3
abundance: once
d_gene: .

CDR3nt: TGTGCCAGCAGCCTAGCGCTCTACAATGAGCAGTTCTTC
CDR3aa: CASSLALYNEQFF
j_gene: TRBJ2-1
v_gene: TRBV28
abundance: .
d_gene: .

CDR3nt: TGTGCCACCCAAGGGGACAATCAGTTCTTC
CDR3aa: CATQGDNQFF
j_gene: TRBJ2-1
v_gene: TRBV7-9
abundance: .
d_gene: .

CDR3nt: TGTGCCAGCAGCATCCAAGCGGGAGGTAGGGCAGATACGCAGTATTTT
CDR3aa: CASSIQAGGRADTQYF
j_gene: TRBJ2-3
v_gene: TRBV7-2
abundance: .
d_gene: TRBD2

CDR3nt: TGTGCCAGCAGGCTACAGGGTGGCTATGGCTACACCTTC
CDR3aa: CASRLQGGYGYTF
j_gene: TRBJ1-2
v_gene: TRBV5-6
abundance: few
d_gene: .

CDR3nt: TGTGCCAGTAGTATTGACAGGGACTATGGCTACACCTTC
CDR3aa: CASSIDRDYGYTF
j_gene: TRBJ1-2
v_gene: TRBV19
abundance: .
d_gene: TRBD1

CDR3nt: TGTGCCAGCAGCCAGGGCGGTGGGGCTTACAATGAGCAGTTCTTC
CDR3aa: CASSQGGGAYNEQFF
j_gene: TRBJ2-1
v_gene: TRBV9
abundance: .
d_gene: .

CDR3nt: TGTGCCAGCAGCGGACCGGGACAGGGTTGGGAAAAACTGTTTTTT
CDR3aa: CASSGPGQGWEKLFF
j_gene: TRBJ1-4
v_gene: TRBV5-6
abundance: .
d_gene: TRBD1

CDR3nt: TGTGCCAGCAGTTCCAGGGAGGATGGCATTCAGTACTTC
CDR3aa: CASSSREDGIQYF
j_gene: TRBJ2-4
v_gene: TRBV28
abundance: .
d_gene: .

CDR3nt: TGTGCCAGCAGCAAAAGTAGCGGGACGAGCACAGATACGCAGTATTTT
CDR3aa: CASSKSSGTSTDTQYF
j_gene: TRBJ2-3
v_gene: TRBV11-3
abundance: .
d_gene: TRBD2

CDR3nt: TGTGCCAGCAGGACAGGGTCTGAAGCTTTCTTT
CDR3aa: CASRTGSEAFF
j_gene: TRBJ1-1
v_gene: TRBV6-1
abundance: once
d_gene: TRBD1

CDR3nt: TGTGCCATCAGTGGGACAGGCATAGAGCAGTACTTC
CDR3aa: CAISGTGIEQYF
j_gene: TRBJ2-7
v_gene: TRBV10-3
abundance: .
d_gene: TRBD1

CDR3nt: TGTGCCATCAGCCGGGGGGGGACCCAAGAGACCCAGTACTTC
CDR3aa: CAISRGGTQETQYF
j_gene: TRBJ2-5
v_gene: TRBV10-3
abundance: .
d_gene: TRBD2

CDR3nt: TGTGCCAGCAGCTTAGCGGGGGCATTAGCCAAAAACATTCAGTACTTC
CDR3aa: CASSLAGALAKNIQYF
j_gene: TRBJ2-4
v_gene: TRBV7-2
abundance: .
d_gene: .